The clone carrying this T cell receptor beta chain was observed a handful of times. No antigen is known for it. The CDR3 consists of 14 residues. The germline V gene encodes CDR1 SGHTA and CDR2 FQGNSA. V was shortened by 4 bases and J by 0 bases, with 9 bases between the two germline ends. Other autoimmune diseases, uncontrolled infections, pregnancy and lactation each led to patient exclusion. The authors used Ficoll-Paque density gradient centrifugation to separate PBMCs. The input was around 9.9 ml of fresh peripheral blood. Amplification of TCR beta CDR3 regions used RNA transcripts. Investigators did first-round RT-PCR with HTBI primers, then second-round multiplex PCR. TCRdb re-called the multiplex PCR reads with MiXCR, one entry per CDR3 protein. The sample contains some 750,000 distinct CDR3 sequences, roughly two fifths of which appear only once. This record belongs to a study of Graves' ophthalmopathy and Graves' hyperthyroidism.

Study findings and constraints: A majority of expanded thyroid clonotypes exceeding 0.001 frequency were likewise present in blood. With over 85% sensitivity and around 80% specificity, a 13-signature model separated ophthalmopathy from stable hyperthyroidism.

Sequencing used peripheral blood. The TCR sequence derives from an adult man with Graves' ophthalmopathy. V and J are TRBV7-2 and TRBJ1-1; TRBD1 is a possible D gene (5 bases). CDR3 residues: CASSWGSMNTEAFF. CDR3 sequence (DNA): TGTGCCAGCAGCTGGGGGAGTATGAACACTGAAGCTTTCTTT.